The next 11 T cell receptor beta chains were all read from a single sample in a study of T cell responses to AZD1222 COVID-19 vaccine. Clones were read by immunoSEQ multiplex PCR, and TCRdb kept only the in-frame ones, dropping some. The sample shows more than 100,000 clones, approximately 85% of them seen only once. The material sequenced was peripheral blood, taken 28 days after the second dose of the MenACWY control vaccine. The source of these receptors is an adult who received the MenACWY meningococcal vaccine as a control.

DNA for the CDR3: TGTGCCAGCAGTGAAGTCTGGGGACGCACTGAAGCTTTCTTT. This codes for CASSEVWGRTEAFF. The chain combines TRBV6-1 with TRBJ1-1; possible D gene TRBD1, 5 bases. The V gene's germline CDR1 is MNHNS and CDR2 SASEGT. Trimming left V 1 base short and J 4 bases short, with 10 bases between. The CDR3 is 14 amino acids.

CDR3 DNA: TGTGCCAGCAGCCGGGGACTAGCAAAAGAGACCCAGTACTTC. It yields the protein CASSRGLAKETQYF. The chain recombines TRBV6-5 with TRBJ2-5; 9 bases align to TRBD2. V was pared by 6 bases and J by 3 bases, with 5 bases of the junction left unmatched. This CDR3 has 14 amino acids. Germline assignment: CDR1 MNHEY and CDR2 SVGAGI.

The V and J genes are TRBV10-3 and TRBJ2-5; possible D gene TRBD2, 6 bases. The CDR3 loop spans 15 amino acids. The V end lost 4 bases, the J end lost 5 bases, and 17 bases lay between the germline ends. The germline V gene encodes CDR1 ENHRY and CDR2 SYGVKD. CDR3 nucleotides: TGTGCCATCAGTGTGCGGACCGAGGAGGGGGAGACCCAGTACTTC. The encoded protein is CAISVRTEEGETQYF.

The chain has TRBV6-5 and TRBJ1-1; D gene unclear. Per the germline V gene, CDR1 is MNHEY and CDR2 is SVGAGI. This CDR3 is built from 13 residues. Deletions cut 5 bases from V and 2 bases from J, with 9 bases between. The CDR3 is CASSRLINTEAFF. DNA for the CDR3: TGTGCCAGCAGTCGACTGATCAACACTGAAGCTTTCTTT.

This clone was detected a few times. The V call is TRBV6-2 or TRBV6-3, the J call TRBJ2-2, with D perhaps matching TRBD2 (5 bases). This CDR3 comprises 16 residues. In germline, CDR1 is MNHEY, CDR2 SVGEGT. V lost 5 bases and J lost 1, with 14 bases in between. In nucleotides, the CDR3 is TGTGCCAGCAGTCCCGATCCGGACTGGAACACCGGGGAGCTGTTTTTT. The encoded protein is CASSPDPDWNTGELFF.

The chain employs TRBV29-1 and TRBJ1-2; no clear D. CDR3 length: 13 residues. Germline loops: CDR1 SQVTM, CDR2 ANQGSEA. The ends were cut back, 1 base at V and 8 bases at J, with 14 bases in the middle. As DNA, the CDR3 is TGCAGCGTTGAAGTGCCAGAACGAATAGGCTACACCTTC. It encodes CSVEVPERIGYTF.

This rearrangement joins TRBV6-4 to TRBJ1-2; TRBD1 might be the D (6 bases). CDR3 length: 15 amino acids. Germline lookup yields CDR1 MRHNA and CDR2 SNTAGT. V gave up 2 bases and J gave up 8 bases, with 18 bases separating them. The CDR3 here is CASSDNLRTVGGYTF. The CDR3, as DNA: TGTGCCAGCAGTGACAACTTACGGACAGTCGGCGGCTACACCTTC.

The rearrangement uses TRBV7-6 and TRBJ2-6; 7 positions agree with TRBD1. CDR3 size: 16 residues. Trimming cost V 4 bases and J 2 bases; bases outside gene matches: 5. Germline lookup yields CDR1 SGHVS and CDR2 FNYEAQ. CDR3 protein: CASSWQTGAGANVLTF. Here the CDR3 DNA reads TGTGCCAGCAGCTGGCAAACAGGGGCTGGGGCCAACGTCCTGACTTTC. Complete variable domain (other parts from reference TRBV7-6 and TRBJ2-6): GAGVSQSPRYKVTKRGQDVALRCDPISGHVSLYWYRQALGQGPEFLTYFNYEAQQDKSGLPNDRFSAERPEGSISTLTIQRTEQRDSAMYRCASSWQTGAGANVLTFGAGSRLTVL.

The chain couples TRBV7-2 to TRBJ1-5; 9 bases match TRBD1. Germline V gene sequence: CDR1 SGHTA, CDR2 FQGNSA. The CDR3 sequence is 15 residues long. V lost 5 bases to trimming and J lost 5 bases; unmatched junction nucleotides: 7. This CDR3 is CASSPAGDRDQPQHF. For the CDR3, the DNA is TGTGCCAGCAGCCCGGCGGGGGACAGGGATCAGCCCCAGCATTTT. The whole variable domain, filled in from reference TRBV7-2 and TRBJ1-5, reads GAGVSQSPSNKVTEKGKDVELRCDPISGHTALYWYRQSLGQGLEFLIYFQGNSAPDKSGLPSDRFSAERTGGSVSTLTIQRTQQEDSAVYLCASSPAGDRDQPQHFGDGTRLSIL.

The rearrangement uses TRBV6-1 and TRBJ2-1; D could derive from TRBD1 or TRBD2 (6 bases each). The CDR3 covers 14 residues. The ends were cut back, 3 bases at V and 7 bases at J, with 13 bases in the middle. Germline assignment: CDR1 MNHNS and CDR2 SASEGT. The CDR3 DNA is TGTGCCAGCAGTGAGCCGGGGGCGGGGAATGAGCAGTTCTTC. This encodes CASSEPGAGNEQFF.

A word on this clone: In the same sample, other DNA sequences code for this CDR3. V gene TRBV5-1 combines with J gene TRBJ1-2, with a possible D match to TRBD1 (5 bases). The CDR3 length is 12 residues. V lost 2 bases, J lost 7 bases, and 9 bases lay in between. Germline V CDR1 and CDR2: SGHRS, YFSETQ. CDR3 nucleotides: TGCGCCAGCAGCTTAGAGGGGCTTGGCTACACCTTC. Translating gives CASSLEGLGYTF.